Sequencing of this TCR beta chain was carried out in a study of shared clonotypes between healthy human individuals. Notes on the study in general: Sharing across four donors was highest in naive CD4 (around 5%) and lowest in memory CD8 (roughly 0.4%). Clonotypes shared by all four sorted-subset donors had higher generation probabilities than non-shared clonotypes. Larger estimated richness was generally seen in naive subsets than in memory subsets.

V was trimmed by 5 bases and J by 6 bases, leaving 21 bases between them. This CDR3 is 16 amino acids long. Looked up from germline, CDR1 is LGHNA and CDR2 is YSLEER. Concerning this clone: Its antigen is as yet unknown.

In the original analysis: In the immunoSEQ data, sequences were junction-only and lacked quality scores, so filtering differed. Some clones are missing from TCRdb's copy, which holds only in-frame ones; the method was immunoSEQ multiplex PCR. Clone size and V and J calls were adopted from that table, with D and trimming inferred from the DNA. The data contain 2,500,000 or so clones, about 92% of them singletons. Sequences were obtained from naive CD4+ T cells sorted from blood. As for subset: CD45RA+ positively selected. This sequence joins TRBV4-3 and TRBJ2-3; D might be TRBD2 (5 bases). The sequence derives from a man younger than 30 in good health. This CDR3 is CASSSRGRPGGDTQYF. The CDR3 DNA is TGCGCCAGCAGCTCCCGGGGTCGCCCTGGCGGGGATACGCAGTATTTT.